This passage covers 9 T cell receptor beta chains from one sample sequenced in a study of T-cell reconstitution after alpha-beta-depleted transplantation in children. Preparation of the TCRbeta library involved a method that used unique molecular identifiers. MiXCR, run by TCRdb on the PCR reads, gives a single entry per CDR3 protein. The profile shows about 250,000 distinct CDR3 sequences, roughly a quarter of them singletons. Sequences were derived from PBMCs, mostly from graft donor cells, sampled 360 days after TCRalphabeta/CD19-depleted stem cell transplant. These receptors were taken from a female patient aged 2 to 10 who had a stem cell transplant for congenital amegakaryocytic thrombocytopenia, so the T cells may come from the graft donor.

The V and J genes are TRBV5-1 and TRBJ1-1, with D possibly TRBD1 on 5 matching bases. This CDR3 comprises 16 residues. V gave up 4 bases and J gave up 1 base, with 17 bases separating them. Germline V gives CDR1 SGHRS, CDR2 YFSETQ. The CDR3 nucleotides read TGCGCCAGCAGCCTGGCCGGGACGACGAAGAACACTGAAGCTTTCTTT. Protein product: CASSLAGTTKNTEAFF.

This clonotype was found once. CDR3 residues: CASSFVGSVDSNQPQHF. The CDR3 coding sequence is TGTGCCAGCAGCTTTGTAGGCAGTGTCGATAGCAATCAGCCCCAGCATTTT. The rearrangement joins TRBV12-1 to TRBJ1-5. TRBV12-1 is classified as a pseudogene. This CDR3 comprises 17 residues.

This clonotype occurred a few times. V is TRBV20-1 and J is TRBJ2-4; TRBD1 or TRBD2 may be the D gene (5 bases each). Germline CDR1 and CDR2: DFQATT and SNEGSKA (reference sequence). Trimming cost V 2 bases and J 9 bases, with 14 bases left between them. This CDR3 is built from 13 residues. The CDR3 DNA reads as TGCAGTGCTAGAATACTAGGGGTGGGCATTCAGTACTTC. Protein sequence: CSARILGVGIQYF.

As to this clonotype: A much larger clone lies one base from this, so it may be a read error. The V call is TRBV7-9, the J call TRBJ2-5; no reliable D call. Germline V CDR1 and CDR2: SEHNR, FQNEAQ (reference sequence). V was cut by 0 bases and J by 5 bases, with 4 bases left in between. The CDR3 consists of 12 residues. The CDR3 coding sequence is TGTGCCAGCAGCTTAGCTAGTGAGACCCAGTACTTC. Residues: CASSLASETQYF.

There are a few counts of this clonotype. The chain employs TRBV10-1 and TRBJ2-7; tentative D call: TRBD1 (5 bases). The V gene's germline CDR1 is WNHNN and CDR2 SYGVQD (reference sequence). The CDR3 is made up of 14 amino acids. Between the trimmed V and J ends, which lost 0 bases and 5 bases, there was a span of 11 bases. The CDR3 reads CASSESAGSHEQYF. The CDR3 DNA follows: TGCGCCAGCAGTGAGTCGGCAGGGTCCCACGAGCAGTACTTC.

This clonotype was detected only once. The genes are TRBV2 and TRBJ1-4; 8 positions agree with TRBD1. Germline CDR1 is SNHLY and CDR2 is FYNNEI. The CDR3 runs to 15 residues. Germline trimming cut 5 bases from V and 7 bases from J; bases unmatched to any gene: 9. CDR3: CASSPTGAGCEKLFF. The CDR3 coding sequence is TGTGCCAGCAGTCCGACAGGGGCTGGGTGTGAAAAACTGTTTTTT.

This clonotype was recorded at least ten times. The chain employs TRBV4-2 and TRBJ2-6; the D gene is possibly TRBD1 (6 bases). Deletions cut 4 bases from V and 1 base from J, with 8 bases between. This CDR3 spans 15 amino acids. Per the germline V gene, CDR1 is LGHNA and CDR2 is YNFKEQ. CDR3 nucleotides: TGTGCCAGCAGCCTTGGGACATCTGGGGCCAACGTCCTGACTTTC. This codes for CASSLGTSGANVLTF.

The chain's CDR3 is CATSRVAGVAKPQHF. The CDR3 nucleotides read TGTGCCACCAGCAGAGTAGCAGGGGTCGCAAAGCCCCAGCATTTT. The rearrangement joins TRBV15 to TRBJ1-5, with D possibly matching TRBD1 (6 bases). This CDR3 comprises 15 residues. Germline V gene lookup returns CDR1 LNHNV and CDR2 YYDKDF (reference sequence). The V end was cut by 1 base, the J end by 8 bases, with 15 bases between. Supplemented by reference TRBV15 and TRBJ1-5, the full variable domain reads DAMVIQNPRYQVTQFGKPVTLSCSQTLNHNVMYWYQQKSSQAPKLLFHYYDKDFNNEADTPDNFQSRRPNTSFCFLDIRSPGLGDTAMYLCATSRVAGVAKPQHFGDGTRLSIL.

This clonotype was counted at least ten times. The chain combines TRBV20-1 with TRBJ1-1, with a possible D match to TRBD1 (6 bases). Trimming removed 5 bases from V and 1 base from J, with 11 bases in between. The germline gives CDR1 DFQATT, CDR2 SNEGSKA (reference sequence). This CDR3 region has 13 residues. CDR3 residues: CSARSGANTEAFF. The CDR3 DNA reads TGCAGTGCTCGCTCAGGGGCGAACACTGAAGCTTTCTTT.